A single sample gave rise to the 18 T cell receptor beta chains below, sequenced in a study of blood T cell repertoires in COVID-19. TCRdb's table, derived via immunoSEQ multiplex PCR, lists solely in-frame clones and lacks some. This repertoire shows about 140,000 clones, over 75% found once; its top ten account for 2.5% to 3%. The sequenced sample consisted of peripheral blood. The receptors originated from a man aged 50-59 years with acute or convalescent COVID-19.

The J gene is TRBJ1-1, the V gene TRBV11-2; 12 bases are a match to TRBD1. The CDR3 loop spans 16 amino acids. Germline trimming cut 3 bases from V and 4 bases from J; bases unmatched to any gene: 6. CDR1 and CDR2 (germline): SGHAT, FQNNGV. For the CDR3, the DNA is TGTGCCAGCAGCTTCCCGGGACAGGGGGCCGGCACTGAAGCTTTCTTT. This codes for CASSFPGQGAGTEAFF.

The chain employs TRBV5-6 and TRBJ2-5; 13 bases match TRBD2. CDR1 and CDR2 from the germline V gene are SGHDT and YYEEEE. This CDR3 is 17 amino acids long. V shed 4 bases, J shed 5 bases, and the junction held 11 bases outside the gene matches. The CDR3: CASSKRLAGGHTETQYF. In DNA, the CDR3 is TGTGCCAGCAGCAAAAGACTAGCGGGGGGCCACACTGAGACCCAGTACTTC.

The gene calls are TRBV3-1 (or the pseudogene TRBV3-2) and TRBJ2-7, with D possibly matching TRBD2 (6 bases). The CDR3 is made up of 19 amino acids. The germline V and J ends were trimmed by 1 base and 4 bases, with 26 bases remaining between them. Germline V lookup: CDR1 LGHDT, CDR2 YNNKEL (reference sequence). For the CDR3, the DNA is TGTGCCAGCAGCCAAGGATGGGGAGGTGGGTCTAGCCGTAATTACGAGCAGTACTTC. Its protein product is CASSQGWGGGSSRNYEQYF.

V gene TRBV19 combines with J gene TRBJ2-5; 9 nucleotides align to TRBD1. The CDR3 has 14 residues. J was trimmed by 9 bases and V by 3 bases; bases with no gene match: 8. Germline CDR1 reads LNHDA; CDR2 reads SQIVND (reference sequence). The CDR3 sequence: CASSIPTGGPPQYF. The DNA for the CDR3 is TGTGCCAGTAGTATCCCGACAGGGGGACCTCCCCAGTACTTC.

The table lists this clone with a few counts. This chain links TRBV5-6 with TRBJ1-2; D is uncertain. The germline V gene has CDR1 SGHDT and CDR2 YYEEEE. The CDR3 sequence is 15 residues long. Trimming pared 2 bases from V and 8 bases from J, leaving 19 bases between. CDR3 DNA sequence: TGTGCCAGCAGCTTTTCGGGGAAAAGACTGGGAGGCTACACCTTC. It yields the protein CASSFSGKRLGGYTF.

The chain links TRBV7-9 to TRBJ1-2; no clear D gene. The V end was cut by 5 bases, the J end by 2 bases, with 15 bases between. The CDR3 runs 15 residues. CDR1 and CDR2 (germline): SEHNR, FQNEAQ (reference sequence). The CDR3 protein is CASSPDTNRNYGYTF. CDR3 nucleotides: TGTGCCAGCAGCCCCGACACCAACAGAAACTATGGCTACACCTTC. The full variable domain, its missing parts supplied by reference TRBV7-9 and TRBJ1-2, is DTGVSQNPRHKITKRGQNVTFRCDPISEHNRLYWYRQTLGQGPEFLTYFQNEAQLEKSRLLSDRFSAERPKGSFSTLEIQRTEQGDSAMYLCASSPDTNRNYGYTFGSGTRLTVV.

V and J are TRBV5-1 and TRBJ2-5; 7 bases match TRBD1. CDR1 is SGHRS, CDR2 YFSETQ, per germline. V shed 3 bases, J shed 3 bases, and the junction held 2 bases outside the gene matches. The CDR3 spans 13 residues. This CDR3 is CASSWQGEETQYF. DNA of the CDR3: TGCGCCAGCAGCTGGCAGGGGGAAGAGACCCAGTACTTC. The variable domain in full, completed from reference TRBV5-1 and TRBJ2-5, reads KAGVTQTPRYLIKTRGQQVTLSCSPISGHRSVSWYQQTPGQGLQFLFEYFSETQRNKGNFPGRFSGRQFSNSRSEMNVSTLELGDSALYLCASSWQGEETQYFGPGTRLLVL.

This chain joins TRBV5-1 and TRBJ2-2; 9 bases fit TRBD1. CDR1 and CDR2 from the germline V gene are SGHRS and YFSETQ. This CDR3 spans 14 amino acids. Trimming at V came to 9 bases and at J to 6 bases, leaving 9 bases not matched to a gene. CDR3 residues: CAIELQGAPGELFF. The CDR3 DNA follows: TGCGCCATAGAGTTACAGGGGGCGCCCGGGGAGCTGTTTTTT.

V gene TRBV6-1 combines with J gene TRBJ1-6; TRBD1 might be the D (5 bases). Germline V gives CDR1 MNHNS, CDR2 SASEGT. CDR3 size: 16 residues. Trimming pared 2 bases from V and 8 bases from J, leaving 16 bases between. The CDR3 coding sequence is TGTGCCAGCAGTGAACTTGCCTTTGGGGGGGATTCACCCCTCCACTTT. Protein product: CASSELAFGGDSPLHF.

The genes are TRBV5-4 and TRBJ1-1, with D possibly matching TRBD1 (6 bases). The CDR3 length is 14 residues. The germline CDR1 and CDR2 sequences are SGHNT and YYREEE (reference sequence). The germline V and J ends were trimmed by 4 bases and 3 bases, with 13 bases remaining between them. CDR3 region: CASSIQGFDTEAFF. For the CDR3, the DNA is TGTGCCAGCAGCATTCAGGGGTTTGACACTGAAGCTTTCTTT.

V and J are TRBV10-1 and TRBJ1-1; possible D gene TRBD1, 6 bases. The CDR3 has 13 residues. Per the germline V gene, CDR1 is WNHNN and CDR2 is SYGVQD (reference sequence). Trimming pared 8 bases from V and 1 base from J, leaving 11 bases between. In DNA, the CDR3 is TGCGCCAGCGCGGAACAGGGGAACACTGAAGCTTTCTTT. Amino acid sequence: CASAEQGNTEAFF.

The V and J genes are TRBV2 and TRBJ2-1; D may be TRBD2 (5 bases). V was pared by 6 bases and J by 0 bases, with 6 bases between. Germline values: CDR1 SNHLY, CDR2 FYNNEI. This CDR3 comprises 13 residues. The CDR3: CASSGISYNEQFF. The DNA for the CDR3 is TGTGCCAGCAGCGGGATCTCCTACAATGAGCAGTTCTTC.

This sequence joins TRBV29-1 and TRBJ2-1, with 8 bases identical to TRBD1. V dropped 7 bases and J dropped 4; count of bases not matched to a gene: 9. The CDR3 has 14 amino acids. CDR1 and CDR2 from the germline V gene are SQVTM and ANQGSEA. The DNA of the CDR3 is TGCAGCGCCGAGACAGGGGAGAGTTACAATGAGCAGTTCTTC. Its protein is CSAETGESYNEQFF.

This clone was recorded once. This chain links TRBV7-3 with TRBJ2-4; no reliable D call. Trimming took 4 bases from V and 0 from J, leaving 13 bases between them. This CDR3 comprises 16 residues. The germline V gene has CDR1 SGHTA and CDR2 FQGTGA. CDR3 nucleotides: TGTGCCAGCAGCTCCATAGCTGCACTAGCCAAAAACATTCAGTACTTC. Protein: CASSSIAALAKNIQYF.

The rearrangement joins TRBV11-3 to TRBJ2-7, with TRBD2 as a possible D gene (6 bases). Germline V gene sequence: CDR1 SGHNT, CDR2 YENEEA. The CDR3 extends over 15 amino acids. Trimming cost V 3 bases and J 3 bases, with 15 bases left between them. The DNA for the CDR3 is TGTGCCAGCAGCTTCCTTCGGGAGCCCGTCTACGAGCAGTACTTC. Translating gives CASSFLREPVYEQYF. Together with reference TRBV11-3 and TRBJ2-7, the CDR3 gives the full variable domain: EAGVVQSPRYKIIEKKQPVAFWCNPISGHNTLYWYLQNLGQGPELLIRYENEEAVDDSQLPKDRFSAERLKGVDSTLKIQPAELGDSAVYLCASSFLREPVYEQYFGPGTRLTVT.

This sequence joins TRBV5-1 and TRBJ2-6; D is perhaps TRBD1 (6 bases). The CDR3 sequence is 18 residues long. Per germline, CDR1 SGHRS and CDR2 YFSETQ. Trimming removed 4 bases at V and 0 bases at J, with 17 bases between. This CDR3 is CASSGSTGIDSGANVLTF. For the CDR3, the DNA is TGCGCCAGCAGCGGCTCGACAGGTATCGACTCTGGGGCCAACGTCCTGACTTTC.

DNA for the CDR3: TGTGCCAGCAGCTTCCAGTCGAGCGGGGGATCCAATGAGCAGTTCTTC. Its translation: CASSFQSSGGSNEQFF. The V call is TRBV13, the J call TRBJ2-1; TRBD2 matches at 8 bases. CDR1 and CDR2 from the germline V gene are PRHDT and FYEKMQ (reference sequence). The CDR3 extends over 16 amino acids. After removal of 3 bases from V and 6 bases from J, the junction contained 10 bases not matched to a gene.

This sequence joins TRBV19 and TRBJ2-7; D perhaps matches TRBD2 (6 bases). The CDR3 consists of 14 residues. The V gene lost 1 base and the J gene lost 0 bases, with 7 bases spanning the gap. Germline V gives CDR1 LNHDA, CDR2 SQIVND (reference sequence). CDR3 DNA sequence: TGTGCCAGTAGTATAGCCGGGAGCTCCTACGAGCAGTACTTC. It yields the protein CASSIAGSSYEQYF.